This TCR beta chain was observed in a study of radiotherapy plus CTLA-4 blockade in lung cancer. Whole-study results and caveats: Among blood TCR repertoires after radiotherapy plus ipilimumab, tumor-derived clones expanded.

A word on this clone: The antigen is undetermined.

Chemo-refractory metastatic non-small-cell lung cancer patients received focal radiation with ipilimumab CTLA-4 blockade. Profiled with immunoSEQ multiplex PCR; TCRdb holds only in-frame clones, not every one. The table has roughly 98,000 clones, over 75% seen once. Specimen: peripheral blood, collected from a patient treated with radiotherapy plus ipilimumab. This clonotype was sampled from a human donor with non-small cell lung cancer that progressed on radiotherapy plus ipilimumab.

Written as DNA, the CDR3 is TGTGCCACCAGCAGGGAGGGCAACTATGGCTACACCTTC. Protein: CATSREGNYGYTF. The chain recombines TRBV15 with TRBJ1-2; D unresolved. V lost 3 bases to trimming and J lost 2 bases, with 7 bases between them. There are 13 residues in the CDR3. The germline V gene encodes CDR1 LNHNV and CDR2 YYDKDF (reference sequence).